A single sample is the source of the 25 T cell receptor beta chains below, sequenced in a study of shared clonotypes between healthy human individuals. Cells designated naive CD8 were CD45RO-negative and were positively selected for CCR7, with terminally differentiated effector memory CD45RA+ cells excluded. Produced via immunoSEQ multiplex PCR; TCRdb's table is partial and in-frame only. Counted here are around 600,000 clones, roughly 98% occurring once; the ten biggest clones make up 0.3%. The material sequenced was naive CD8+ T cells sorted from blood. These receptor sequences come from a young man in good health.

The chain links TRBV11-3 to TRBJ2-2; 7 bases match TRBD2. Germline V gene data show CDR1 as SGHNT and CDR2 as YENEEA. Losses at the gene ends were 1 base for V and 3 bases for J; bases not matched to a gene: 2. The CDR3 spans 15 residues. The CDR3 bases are TGTGCCAGCAGCTTAGGGGCGGGAGACACCGGGGAGCTGTTTTTT. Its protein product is CASSLGAGDTGELFF.

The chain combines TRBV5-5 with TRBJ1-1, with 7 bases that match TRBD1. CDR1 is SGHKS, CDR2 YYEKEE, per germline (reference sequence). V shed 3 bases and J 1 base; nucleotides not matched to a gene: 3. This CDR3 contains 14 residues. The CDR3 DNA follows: TGTGCCAGCAGCTACAGGGGACAGAACACTGAAGCTTTCTTT. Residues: CASSYRGQNTEAFF.

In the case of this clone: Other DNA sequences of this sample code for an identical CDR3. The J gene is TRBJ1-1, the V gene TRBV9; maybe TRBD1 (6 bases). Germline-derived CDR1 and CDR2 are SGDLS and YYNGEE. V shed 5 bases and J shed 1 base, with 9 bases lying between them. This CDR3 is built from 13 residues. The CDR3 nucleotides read TGTGCCAGCAGTGAAGGGGGGAACACTGAAGCTTTCTTT. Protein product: CASSEGGNTEAFF.

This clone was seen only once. CDR3 coding DNA: TGTGCCAGCAGCTCACCTTCCCCCGGACAGGGGGCGTCCTACGAGCAGTACTTC. The encoded protein is CASSSPSPGQGASYEQYF. The rearrangement links TRBV7-9 to TRBJ2-7; TRBD1 matches 11 bases. CDR3 size: 18 residues. Trimming removed 4 bases from V and 1 base from J; junction bases left unmatched: 12. From germline, CDR1 is SEHNR and CDR2 FQNEAQ (reference sequence).

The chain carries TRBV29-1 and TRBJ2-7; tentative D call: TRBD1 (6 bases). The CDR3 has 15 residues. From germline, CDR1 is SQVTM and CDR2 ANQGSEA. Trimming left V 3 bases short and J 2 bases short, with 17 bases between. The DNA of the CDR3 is TGCAGCGTTGAGCGGCTGGGGGCGGAAACCTACGAGCAGTACTTC. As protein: CSVERLGAETYEQYF.

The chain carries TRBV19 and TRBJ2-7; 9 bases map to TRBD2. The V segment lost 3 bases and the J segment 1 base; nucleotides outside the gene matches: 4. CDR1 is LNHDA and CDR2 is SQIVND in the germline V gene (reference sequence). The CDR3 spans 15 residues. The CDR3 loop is CASSIGSGSSYEQYF. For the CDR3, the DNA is TGTGCCAGTAGTATCGGTAGCGGGAGTTCCTACGAGCAGTACTTC. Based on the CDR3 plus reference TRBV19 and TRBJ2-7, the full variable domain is DGGITQSPKYLFRKEGQNVTLSCEQNLNHDAMYWYRQDPGQGLRLIYYSQIVNDFQKGDIAEGYSVSREKKESFPLTVTSAQKNPTAFYLCASSIGSGSSYEQYFGPGTRLTVT.

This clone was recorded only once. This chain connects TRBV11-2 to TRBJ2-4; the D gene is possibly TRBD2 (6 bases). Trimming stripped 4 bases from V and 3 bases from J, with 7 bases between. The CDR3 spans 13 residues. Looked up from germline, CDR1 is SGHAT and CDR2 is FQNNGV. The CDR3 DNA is TGTGCCAGCAGCTCGGGGGACAAAAACATTCAGTACTTC. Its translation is CASSSGDKNIQYF.

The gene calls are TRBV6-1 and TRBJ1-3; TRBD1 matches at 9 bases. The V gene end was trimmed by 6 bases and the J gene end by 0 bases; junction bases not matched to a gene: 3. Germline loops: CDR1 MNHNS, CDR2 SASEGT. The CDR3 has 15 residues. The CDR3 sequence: CASSNRGLSGNTIYF. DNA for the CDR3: TGTGCCAGCAGCAACAGGGGGCTCTCTGGAAACACCATATATTTT.

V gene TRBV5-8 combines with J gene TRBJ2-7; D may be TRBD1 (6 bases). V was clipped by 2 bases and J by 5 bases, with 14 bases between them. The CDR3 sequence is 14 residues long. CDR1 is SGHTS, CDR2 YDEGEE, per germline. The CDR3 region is CASSLGQFSDEQYF. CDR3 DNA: TGTGCCAGCAGCTTAGGACAGTTCTCAGACGAGCAGTACTTC.

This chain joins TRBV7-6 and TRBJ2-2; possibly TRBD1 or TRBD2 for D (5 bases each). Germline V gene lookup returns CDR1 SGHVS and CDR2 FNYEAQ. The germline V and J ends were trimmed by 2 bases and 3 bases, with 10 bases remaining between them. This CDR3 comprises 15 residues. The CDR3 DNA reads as TGTGCCAGCAGCTTAAGGGTGGGGGACACCGGGGAGCTGTTTTTT. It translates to CASSLRVGDTGELFF.

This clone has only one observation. DNA for the CDR3: TGTGCCACCAGCATCGGGACAGGGCACTACGAGCAGTACTTC. This sequence encodes CATSIGTGHYEQYF. This chain uses TRBV15 with TRBJ2-7, with TRBD1 identical over 9 bases. V trimming: 4 bases; J trimming: 3 bases; junction bases outside the gene matches: 4. Germline V CDR1 and CDR2: LNHNV, YYDKDF (reference sequence). This CDR3 comprises 14 residues.

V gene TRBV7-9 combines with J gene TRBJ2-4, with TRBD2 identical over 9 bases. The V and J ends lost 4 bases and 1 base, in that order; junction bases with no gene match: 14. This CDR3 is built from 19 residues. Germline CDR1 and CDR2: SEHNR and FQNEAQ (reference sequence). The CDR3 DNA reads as TGTGCCAGCAGCTACCGAGGGACTAGCAGACCTCGGGCCAAAAACATTCAGTACTTC. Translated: CASSYRGTSRPRAKNIQYF. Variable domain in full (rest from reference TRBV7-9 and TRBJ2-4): DTGVSQNPRHKITKRGQNVTFRCDPISEHNRLYWYRQTLGQGPEFLTYFQNEAQLEKSRLLSDRFSAERPKGSFSTLEIQRTEQGDSAMYLCASSYRGTSRPRAKNIQYFGAGTRLSVL.

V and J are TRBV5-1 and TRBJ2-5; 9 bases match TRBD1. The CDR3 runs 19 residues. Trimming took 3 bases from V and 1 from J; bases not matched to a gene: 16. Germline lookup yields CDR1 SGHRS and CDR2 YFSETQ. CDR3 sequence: CASSSIRGRTGAVQETQYF. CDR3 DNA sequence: TGCGCCAGCAGCTCGATCAGGGGACGGACAGGGGCCGTCCAAGAGACCCAGTACTTC.

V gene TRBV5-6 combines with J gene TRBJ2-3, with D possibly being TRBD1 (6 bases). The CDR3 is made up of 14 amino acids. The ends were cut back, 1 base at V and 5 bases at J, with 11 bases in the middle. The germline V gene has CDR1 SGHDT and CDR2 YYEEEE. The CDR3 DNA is TGTGCCAGCAGCTTGCAGGGGTTCGTAGATACGCAGTATTTT. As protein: CASSLQGFVDTQYF.

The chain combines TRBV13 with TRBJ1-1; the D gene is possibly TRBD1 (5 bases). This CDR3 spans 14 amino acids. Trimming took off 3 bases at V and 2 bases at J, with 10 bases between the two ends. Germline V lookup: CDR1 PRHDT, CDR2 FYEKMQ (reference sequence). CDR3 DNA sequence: TGTGCCAGCAGCTTTGTCGGGGCCAACACTGAAGCTTTCTTT. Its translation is CASSFVGANTEAFF.

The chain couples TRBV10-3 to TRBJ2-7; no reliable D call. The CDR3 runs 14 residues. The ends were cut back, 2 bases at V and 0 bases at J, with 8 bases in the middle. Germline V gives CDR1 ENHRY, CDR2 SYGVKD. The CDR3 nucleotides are TGTGCCATCAGTGAGAGTGGGATCTCCTACGAGCAGTACTTC. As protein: CAISESGISYEQYF.

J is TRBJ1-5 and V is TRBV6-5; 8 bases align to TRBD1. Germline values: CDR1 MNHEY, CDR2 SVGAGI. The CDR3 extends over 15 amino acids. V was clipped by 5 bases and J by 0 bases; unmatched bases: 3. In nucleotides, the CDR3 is TGTGCCAGCAGTATGGGGACAGGTAGCAATCAGCCCCAGCATTTT. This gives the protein CASSMGTGSNQPQHF.

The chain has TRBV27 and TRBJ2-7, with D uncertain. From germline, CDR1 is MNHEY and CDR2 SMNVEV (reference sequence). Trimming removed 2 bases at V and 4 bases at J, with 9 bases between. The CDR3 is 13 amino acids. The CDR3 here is CASSLGSLYEQYF. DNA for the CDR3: TGTGCCAGCAGTTTAGGTTCCTTATACGAGCAGTACTTC.

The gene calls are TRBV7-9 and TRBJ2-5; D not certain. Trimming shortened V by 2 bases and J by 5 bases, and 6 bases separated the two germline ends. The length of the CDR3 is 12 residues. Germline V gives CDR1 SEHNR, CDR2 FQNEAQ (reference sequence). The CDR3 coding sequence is TGTGCCAGCAGCTTATCGCTGGAGACCCAGTACTTC. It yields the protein CASSLSLETQYF.

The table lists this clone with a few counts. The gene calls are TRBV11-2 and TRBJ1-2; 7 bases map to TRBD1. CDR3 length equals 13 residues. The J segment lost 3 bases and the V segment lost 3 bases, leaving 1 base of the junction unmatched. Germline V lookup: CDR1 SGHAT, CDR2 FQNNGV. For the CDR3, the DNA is TGTGCCAGCAGCTTCGGGACAGACTATGGCTACACCTTC. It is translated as CASSFGTDYGYTF.

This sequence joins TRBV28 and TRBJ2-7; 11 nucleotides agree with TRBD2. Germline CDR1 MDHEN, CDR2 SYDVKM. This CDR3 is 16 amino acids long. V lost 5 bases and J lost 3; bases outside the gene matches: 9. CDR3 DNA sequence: TGTGCCAGCAGTGAAGGACTAGCGGGCCTCCTCTACGAGCAGTACTTC. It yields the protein CASSEGLAGLLYEQYF.

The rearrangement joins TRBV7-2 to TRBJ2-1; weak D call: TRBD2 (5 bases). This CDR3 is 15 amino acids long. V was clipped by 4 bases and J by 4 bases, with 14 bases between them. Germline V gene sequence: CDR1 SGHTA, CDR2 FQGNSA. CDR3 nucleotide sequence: TGTGCCAGCAGCTCGGGAACCGTCATATACAATGAGCAGTTCTTC. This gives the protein CASSSGTVIYNEQFF.

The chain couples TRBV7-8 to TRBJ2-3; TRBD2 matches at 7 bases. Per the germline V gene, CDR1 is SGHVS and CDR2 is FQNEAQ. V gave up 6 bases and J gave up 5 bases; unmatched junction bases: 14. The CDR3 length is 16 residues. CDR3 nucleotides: TGTGCCAGCAGTTTTCGGAGGGCGGGAGCTAGAGATACGCAGTATTTT. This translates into CASSFRRAGARDTQYF. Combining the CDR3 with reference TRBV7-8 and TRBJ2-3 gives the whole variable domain GAGVSQSPRYKVAKRGQDVALRCDPISGHVSLFWYQQALGQGPEFLTYFQNEAQLDKSGLPSDRFFAERPEGSVSTLKIQRTQQEDSAVYLCASSFRRAGARDTQYFGPGTRLTVL.

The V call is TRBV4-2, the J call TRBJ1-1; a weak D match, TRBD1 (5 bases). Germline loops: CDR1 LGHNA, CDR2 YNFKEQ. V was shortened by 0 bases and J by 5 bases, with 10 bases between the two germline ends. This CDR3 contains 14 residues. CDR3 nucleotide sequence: TGTGCCAGCAGCCAAGATCAGGGCTCTACTGAAGCTTTCTTT. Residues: CASSQDQGSTEAFF.

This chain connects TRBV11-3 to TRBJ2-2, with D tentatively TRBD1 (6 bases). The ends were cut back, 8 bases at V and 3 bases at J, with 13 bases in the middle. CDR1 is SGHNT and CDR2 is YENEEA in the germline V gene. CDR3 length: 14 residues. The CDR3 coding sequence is TGTGCCAGCGGTTACAGGGCCGACACCGGGGAGCTGTTTTTT. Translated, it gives CASGYRADTGELFF. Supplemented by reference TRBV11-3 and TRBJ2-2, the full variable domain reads EAGVVQSPRYKIIEKKQPVAFWCNPISGHNTLYWYLQNLGQGPELLIRYENEEAVDDSQLPKDRFSAERLKGVDSTLKIQPAELGDSAVYLCASGYRADTGELFFGEGSRLTVL.